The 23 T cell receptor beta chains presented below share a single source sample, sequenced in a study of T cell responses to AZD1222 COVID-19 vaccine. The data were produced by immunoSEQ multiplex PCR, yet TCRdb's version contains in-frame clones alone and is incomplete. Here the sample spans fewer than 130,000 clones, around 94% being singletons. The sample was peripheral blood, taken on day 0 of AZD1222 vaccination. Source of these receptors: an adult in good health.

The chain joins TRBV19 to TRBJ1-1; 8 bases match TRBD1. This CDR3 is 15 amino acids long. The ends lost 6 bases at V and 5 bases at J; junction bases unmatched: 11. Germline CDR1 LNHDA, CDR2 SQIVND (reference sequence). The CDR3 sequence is CASSRDRGIGTEAFF. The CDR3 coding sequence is TGTGCCAGTAGCCGAGACAGGGGAATAGGGACTGAAGCTTTCTTT.

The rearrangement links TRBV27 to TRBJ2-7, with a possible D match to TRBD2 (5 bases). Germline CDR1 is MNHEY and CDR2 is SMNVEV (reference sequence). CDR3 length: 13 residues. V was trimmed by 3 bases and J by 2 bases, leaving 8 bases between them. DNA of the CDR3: TGTGCCAGCAGTTTGAGCGGTGCCTACGAGCAGTACTTC. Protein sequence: CASSLSGAYEQYF.

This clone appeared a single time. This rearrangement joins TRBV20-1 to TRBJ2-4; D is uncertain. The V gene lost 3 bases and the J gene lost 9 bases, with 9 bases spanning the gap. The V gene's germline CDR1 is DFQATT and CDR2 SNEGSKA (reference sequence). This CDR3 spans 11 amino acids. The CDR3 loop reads CSASGGGIQYF. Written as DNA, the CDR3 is TGCAGTGCTAGCGGTGGCGGCATTCAGTACTTC.

CDR3 residues: CASSLKGQGAYGYTF. CDR3 in DNA: TGTGCCAGCAGCTTAAAGGGACAGGGGGCCTATGGCTACACCTTC. This chain joins TRBV7-3 and TRBJ1-2, with 12 bases identical to TRBD1. Germline CDR1 and CDR2: SGHTA and FQGTGA. The CDR3 extends over 15 amino acids. V lost 1 base, J lost 4 bases, and 1 base stayed unmatched.

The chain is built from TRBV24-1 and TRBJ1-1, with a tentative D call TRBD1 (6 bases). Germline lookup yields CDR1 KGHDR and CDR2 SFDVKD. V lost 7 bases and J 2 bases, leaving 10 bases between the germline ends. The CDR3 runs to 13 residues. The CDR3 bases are TGTGCCACCAGCAAGACAGGTAACACTGAAGCTTTCTTT. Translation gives CATSKTGNTEAFF.

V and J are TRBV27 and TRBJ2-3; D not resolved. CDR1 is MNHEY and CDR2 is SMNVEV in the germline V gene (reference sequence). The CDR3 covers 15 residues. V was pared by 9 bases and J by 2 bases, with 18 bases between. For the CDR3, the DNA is TGTGCCAGTCGAAGGGCAGTTCTACTCACAGATACGCAGTATTTT. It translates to CASRRAVLLTDTQYF.

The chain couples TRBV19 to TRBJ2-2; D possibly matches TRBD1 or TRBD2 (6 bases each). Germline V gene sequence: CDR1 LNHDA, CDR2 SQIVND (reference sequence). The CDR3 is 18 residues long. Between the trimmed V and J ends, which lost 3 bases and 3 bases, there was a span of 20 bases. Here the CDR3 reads CASSIFSRGLADTGELFF. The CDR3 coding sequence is TGTGCCAGTAGTATCTTCTCTCGGGGGCTAGCTGACACCGGGGAGCTGTTTTTT.

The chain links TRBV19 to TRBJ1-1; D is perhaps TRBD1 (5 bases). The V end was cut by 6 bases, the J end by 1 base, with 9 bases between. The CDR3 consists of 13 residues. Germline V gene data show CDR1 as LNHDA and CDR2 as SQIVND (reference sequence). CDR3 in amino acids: CASSYDRNTEAFF. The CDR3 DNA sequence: TGTGCCAGTAGCTATGACAGGAACACTGAAGCTTTCTTT.

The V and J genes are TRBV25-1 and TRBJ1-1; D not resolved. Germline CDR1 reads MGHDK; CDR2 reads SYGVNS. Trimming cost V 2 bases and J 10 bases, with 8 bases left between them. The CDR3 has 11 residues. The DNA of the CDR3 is TGTGCCAGCAGTGAAAGGGAAGGAGCTTTCTTT. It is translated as CASSEREGAFF.

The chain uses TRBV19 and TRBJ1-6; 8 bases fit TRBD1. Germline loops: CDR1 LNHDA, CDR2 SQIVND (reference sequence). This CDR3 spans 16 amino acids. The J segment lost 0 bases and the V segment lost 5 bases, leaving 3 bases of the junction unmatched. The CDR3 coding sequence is TGTGCCAGTAGTTTGACAGGGGTCTCCTATAATTCACCCCTCCACTTT. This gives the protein CASSLTGVSYNSPLHF.

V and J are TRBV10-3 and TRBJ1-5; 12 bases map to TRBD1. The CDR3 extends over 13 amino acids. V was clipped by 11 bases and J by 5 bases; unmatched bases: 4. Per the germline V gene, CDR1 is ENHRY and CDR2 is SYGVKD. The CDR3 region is CAAGTGGDQPQHF. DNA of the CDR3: TGTGCCGCCGGGACAGGGGGCGATCAGCCCCAGCATTTT.

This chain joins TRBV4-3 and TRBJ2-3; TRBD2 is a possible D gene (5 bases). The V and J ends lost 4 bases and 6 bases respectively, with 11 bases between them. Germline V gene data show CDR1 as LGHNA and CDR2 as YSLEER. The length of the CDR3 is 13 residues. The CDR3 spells CASSLRGADTQYF. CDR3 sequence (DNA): TGCGCCAGCAGCCTACGGGGAGCGGATACGCAGTATTTT.

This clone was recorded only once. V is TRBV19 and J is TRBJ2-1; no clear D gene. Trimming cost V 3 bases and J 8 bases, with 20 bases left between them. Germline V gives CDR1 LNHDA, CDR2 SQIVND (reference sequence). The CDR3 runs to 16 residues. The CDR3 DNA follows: TGTGCCAGTAGTATTGGCGTCATGTTGAAGGGCGATGAGCAGTTCTTC. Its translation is CASSIGVMLKGDEQFF.

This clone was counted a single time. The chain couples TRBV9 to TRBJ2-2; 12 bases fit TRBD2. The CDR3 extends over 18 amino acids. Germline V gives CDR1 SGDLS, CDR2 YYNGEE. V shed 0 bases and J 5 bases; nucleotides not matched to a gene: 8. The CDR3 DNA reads TGTGCCAGCAGCGTAGGACTAGCGGGAGCCTCGGTTACCGGGGAGCTGTTTTTT. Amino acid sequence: CASSVGLAGASVTGELFF. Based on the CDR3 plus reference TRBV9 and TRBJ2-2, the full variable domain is DSGVTQTPKHLITATGQRVTLRCSPRSGDLSVYWYQQSLDQGLQFLIQYYNGEERAKGNILERFSAQQFPDLHSELNLSSLELGDSALYFCASSVGLAGASVTGELFFGEGSRLTVL.

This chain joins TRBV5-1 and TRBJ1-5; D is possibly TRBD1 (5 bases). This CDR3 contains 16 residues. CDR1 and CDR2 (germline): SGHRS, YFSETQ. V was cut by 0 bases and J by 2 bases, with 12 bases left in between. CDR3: CASSLGSGMGNQPQHF. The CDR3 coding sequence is TGCGCCAGCAGCTTGGGATCAGGGATGGGCAATCAGCCCCAGCATTTT. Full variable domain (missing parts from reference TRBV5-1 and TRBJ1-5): KAGVTQTPRYLIKTRGQQVTLSCSPISGHRSVSWYQQTPGQGLQFLFEYFSETQRNKGNFPGRFSGRQFSNSRSEMNVSTLELGDSALYLCASSLGSGMGNQPQHFGDGTRLSIL.

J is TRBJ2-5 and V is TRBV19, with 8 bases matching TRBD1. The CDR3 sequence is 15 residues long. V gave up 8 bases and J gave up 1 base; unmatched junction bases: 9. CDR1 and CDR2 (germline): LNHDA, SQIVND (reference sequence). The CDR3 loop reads CASAPLTGVQETQYF. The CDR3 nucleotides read TGTGCCAGTGCCCCCTTGACAGGGGTCCAAGAGACCCAGTACTTC.

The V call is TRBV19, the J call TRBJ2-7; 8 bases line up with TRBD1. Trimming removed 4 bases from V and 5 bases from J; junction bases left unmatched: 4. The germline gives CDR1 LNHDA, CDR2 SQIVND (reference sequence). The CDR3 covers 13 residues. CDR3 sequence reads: CASSTRTGNEQYF. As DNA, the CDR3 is TGTGCCAGTAGTACAAGGACAGGGAACGAGCAGTACTTC.

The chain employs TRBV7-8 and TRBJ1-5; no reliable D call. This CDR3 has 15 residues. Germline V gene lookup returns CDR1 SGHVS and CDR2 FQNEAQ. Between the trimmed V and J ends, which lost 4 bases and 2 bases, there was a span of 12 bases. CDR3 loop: CASSSRLHGNQPQHF. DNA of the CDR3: TGTGCCAGCAGCTCCAGGCTACATGGCAATCAGCCCCAGCATTTT.

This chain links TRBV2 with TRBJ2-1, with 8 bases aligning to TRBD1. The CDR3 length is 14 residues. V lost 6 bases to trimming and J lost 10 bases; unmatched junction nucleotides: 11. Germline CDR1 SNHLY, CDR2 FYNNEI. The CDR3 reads CASRPTGAVGEQFF. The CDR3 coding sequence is TGTGCCAGCAGACCGACAGGGGCAGTGGGCGAGCAGTTCTTC.

CDR3 residues: CATISRDRGSQGYTF. The CDR3 region has the DNA TGTGCCACCATCTCTCGGGACCGTGGATCGCAGGGCTACACCTTC. The rearrangement joins TRBV15 to TRBJ1-2, with D perhaps matching TRBD1 (5 bases). Trimming stripped 7 bases from V and 8 bases from J, with 23 bases between. The CDR3 has 15 amino acids. CDR1 and CDR2 from the germline V gene are LNHNV and YYDKDF (reference sequence).

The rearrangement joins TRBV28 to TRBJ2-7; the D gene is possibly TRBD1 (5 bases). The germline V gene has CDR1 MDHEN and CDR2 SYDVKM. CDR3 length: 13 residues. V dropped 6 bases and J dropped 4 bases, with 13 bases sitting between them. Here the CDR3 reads CASSPQDGYEQYF. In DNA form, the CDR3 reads TGTGCCAGCAGCCCACAGGACGGATACGAGCAGTACTTC.

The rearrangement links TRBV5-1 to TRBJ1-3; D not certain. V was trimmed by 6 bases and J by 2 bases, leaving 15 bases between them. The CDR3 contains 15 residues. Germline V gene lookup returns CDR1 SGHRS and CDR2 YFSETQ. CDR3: CASTPGQRTGNTIYF. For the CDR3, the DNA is TGCGCCAGCACCCCTGGGCAGAGGACTGGAAACACCATATATTTT.

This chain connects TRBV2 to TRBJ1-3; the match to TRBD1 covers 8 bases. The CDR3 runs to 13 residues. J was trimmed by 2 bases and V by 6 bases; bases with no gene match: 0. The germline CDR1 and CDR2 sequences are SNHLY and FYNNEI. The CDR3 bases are TGTGCCAGCAGGACAGGGGCTGGAAACACCATATATTTT. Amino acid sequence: CASRTGAGNTIYF.